The T cell receptor beta chain under discussion was sequenced for a study of T cells after yellow fever vaccination (dated by TCRdb to between 2017 and 2020). General notes on the study: The SMART-Seq v4 Ultra Low Input RNA kit was used to prepare libraries from fractions with low cell numbers. Bulk TCR alpha and beta repertoires were sequenced longitudinally to track T-cell clones before and after primary and booster YFV17D yellow fever vaccination. Two healthy male donors, one aged 18 to 30 and one aged 30 to 40 years, made up the cohort. Blood was collected at multiple timepoints before and after primary and secondary immunization, and bulk PBMC replicates and cell subsets were isolated.

The germline V gene (reference sequence) sets CDR1 to MNHEY and CDR2 to SMNVEV. Inclusive of the bounding cysteine and phenylalanine, the CDR3 is 13 residues long. Left in the record is the CDR3 DNA by itself, 39 bases read in frame from the first base. Deletion took 1 base off V and 5 bases off J, with a span of 9 bases between the germline ends. The label giving this sample's treatment or condition can be read as: live attenuated yellow fever vaccine strain. Two biological replicates of bulk PBMCs were collected at each blood-draw timepoint. A standard Ficoll-Paque protocol was used to isolate PBMCs from peripheral blood. RNA was extracted with TriZol from bulk PBMCs, CD4 and CD8 fractions, and dextramer-positive and dextramer-negative fractions. On this clonotype itself: Its antigen remains unidentified. No much larger clone exists at a distance of one base, and base qualities are not known.

Synthesis of TCR cDNA relied on 5'RACE template switching, a step that introduced a universal primer site along with unique molecular identifiers. Priming for cDNA synthesis came from both the TCR alpha and TCR beta constant segments. Libraries were amplified in two PCR steps, with sample barcodes and sequencing adapters added in the second step. Sequencing of libraries was performed on Illumina HiSeq 2500 (2x100 bp) or NovaSeq (2x150 bp). On the study's bioinformatics: MIGEC was used to demultiplex reads and collapse the reads into UMI consensus sequences, and MiXCR was used for V(D)J alignment. Clonotypes responding to the vaccine were identified with edgeR on replicate PBMC samples, with the criteria of FDR below 0.01 and a log2 fold change above 5 up to day 15. Each bulk clonotype received a CD4 or CD8 identity based on whether the sequenced CD4 or CD8 repertoire contained that clonotype at higher abundance. In TCRdb, the public reads were trimmed at Q25 with fastp and aligned with MiXCR, with productive beta chains retained. Every CDR3 protein is listed once, alongside the most common genes and DNA of its rows. Here the V and J calls rest on TCRdb's processing, not on the authors' analysis. The sample profile shows some 500,000 distinct CDR3 sequences; 13% of them were found once. Together, the top ten hold over 12% of the sample.

What the research found in general, with its limitations: A small share of clonotypes was detected in both CD4 and CD8 compartments, with the overlap likely arising from convergent recombination. Only a couple of donors were included in the study, so the extent to which the findings can be generalized is limited. The secondary T-cell response was found to be weaker but faster than the primary response, with a peak reached on day 5 rather than on day 15. FACS-sorted repertoires could contain abundant contaminating clonotypes from the bulk population, so computational filtering was required. Most clones expanded after primary vaccination were re-detected after the booster (96% of CD4 and about 88% of CD8), suggesting broad memory maintenance.

The receptor was derived from a man aged 25-40 years who received the YFV17D yellow fever vaccine. The chain couples TRBV27 to TRBJ2-7; no D gene can be assigned with confidence. The source material was PBMCs, sampled on the day of the yellow fever booster vaccination. The CDR3 protein sequence reads: CASSLFGWHEQYF. The DNA sequence is given as TGTGCCAGCAGTTTATTTGGGTGGCACGAGCAGTACTTC.